This T cell receptor (beta chain) was sequenced during a study of shared clonotypes between healthy human individuals. Study conclusions and caveats: Sampling involved blood alone; tissue repertoires likely differ.

Naive CD8 cells were CD45RO-negative, positively selected for CCR7, excluding terminally differentiated effector memory CD45RA+ cells. Trimming stripped 1 base from V and 4 bases from J, with 8 bases between. This CDR3 is built from 13 residues. Germline CDR1 and CDR2: MGHRA and YSYEKL. As for this clone: What it binds is not known. Other DNA sequences in the sample encode the same CDR3.

Sequencing was performed with immunoSEQ multiplex PCR; in TCRdb, only in-frame clones are kept and a portion is missing. The sample lists about 1,800,000 clones, about 95% occurring once. The sequence came from a man younger than 35 in good health. The chain recombines TRBV4-1 with TRBJ2-7; unclear D gene. Source material: naive CD8+ T cells sorted from blood. The DNA of the CDR3 is TGCGCCAGCAGCCAAGTACGAGGATACGAGCAGTACTTC. Amino acid sequence: CASSQVRGYEQYF.